The clone carrying this TCR beta chain was recorded a few times. The antigen remains unidentified. CDR3 length equals 15 residues. Germline CDR1 SEHNR, CDR2 FQNEAQ (reference sequence). The V segment lost 5 bases and the J segment 3 bases; nucleotides outside the gene matches: 4. Healthy bone marrow donors formed the donor group. This sample was included in a study of cytomegalovirus exposure and HLA in healthy donors. Study results and caveats: Several top significant clusters appeared, in a later analysis, to be linked to common viral pathogens.

PCR primers comprised 60 Vbeta and 13 Jbeta primers. This table comes from immunoSEQ multiplex PCR, and its TCRdb copy is limited to in-frame clones, with some not included. The sample lists around 120,000 clones, approximately 9.4% occurring once. This TCR was sampled from a man aged 25-45 years in good health and CMV-seronegative. Sequenced: PBMCs. The rearrangement links TRBV7-9 to TRBJ2-3, with 11 nucleotides matching TRBD1. In DNA form, the CDR3 reads TGTGCCAGCAGCCCGGACAGGGGGCTAACAGATACGCAGTATTTT. This gives the protein CASSPDRGLTDTQYF.